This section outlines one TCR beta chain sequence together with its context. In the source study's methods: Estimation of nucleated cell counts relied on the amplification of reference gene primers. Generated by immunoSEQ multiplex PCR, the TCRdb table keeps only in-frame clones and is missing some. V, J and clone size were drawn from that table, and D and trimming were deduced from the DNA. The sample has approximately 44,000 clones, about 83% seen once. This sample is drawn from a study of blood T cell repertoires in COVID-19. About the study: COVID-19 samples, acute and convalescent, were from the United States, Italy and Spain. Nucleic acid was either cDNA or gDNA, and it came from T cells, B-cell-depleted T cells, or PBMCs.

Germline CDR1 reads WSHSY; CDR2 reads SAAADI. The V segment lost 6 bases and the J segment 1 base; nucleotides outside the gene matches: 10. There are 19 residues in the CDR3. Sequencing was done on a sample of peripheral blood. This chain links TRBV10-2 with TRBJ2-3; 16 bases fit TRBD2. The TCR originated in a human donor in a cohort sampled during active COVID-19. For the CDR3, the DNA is TGCGCCAGCAGCCTAACCGGGACTAGCGGGGGGGACCGCACAGATACGCAGTATTTT. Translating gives CASSLTGTSGGDRTDTQYF.